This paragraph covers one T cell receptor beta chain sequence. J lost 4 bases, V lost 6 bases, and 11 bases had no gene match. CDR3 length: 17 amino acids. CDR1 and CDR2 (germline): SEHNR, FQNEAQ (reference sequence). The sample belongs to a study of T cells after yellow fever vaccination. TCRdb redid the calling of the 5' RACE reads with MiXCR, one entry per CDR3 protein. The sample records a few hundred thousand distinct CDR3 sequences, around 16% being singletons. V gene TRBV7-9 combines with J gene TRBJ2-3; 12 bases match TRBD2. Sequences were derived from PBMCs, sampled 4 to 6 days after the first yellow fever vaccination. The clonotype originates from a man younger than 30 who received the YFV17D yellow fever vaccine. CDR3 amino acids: CASSHLTSGGFPDTQYF. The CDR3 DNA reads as TGTGCCAGCAGTCACCTTACTAGCGGGGGGTTTCCAGATACGCAGTATTTT.